The 24 T cell receptor beta chains reported below all come from one sample, sequenced in a study of T cells in Graves' hyperthyroidism and ophthalmopathy. The investigators amplified TCR beta CDR3 regions from RNA transcripts. A set of HTBI primers served as the primers for a first-round RT-PCR of the TCR CDR3. TCRdb independently ran MiXCR on the multiplex PCR reads; one entry per CDR3 protein. The sample lists hundreds of thousands of distinct CDR3 sequences, less than 15% seen once, with roughly 9.2% in the top ten. The sequenced material came from blood. All receptors come from a woman aged 18-30 years with Graves' hyperthyroidism.

This clonotype was seen only a few times. V is TRBV6-2 or TRBV6-3 and J is TRBJ1-2; no firm D call. The CDR3 sequence is 14 residues long. V lost 5 bases and J 8 bases, leaving 18 bases between the germline ends. Germline CDR1 MNHEY, CDR2 SVGEGT. The CDR3 spells CASSARTALTGYTF. Here the CDR3 DNA reads TGTGCCAGCAGTGCACGGACGGCCCTCACGGGCTACACCTTC.

This clonotype was detected ten times or more. The chain couples TRBV14 to TRBJ1-6; 7 nucleotides agree with TRBD1. The CDR3 contains 15 residues. V lost 1 base, J lost 7 bases, and 4 bases stayed unmatched. Per the germline V gene, CDR1 is SGHDN and CDR2 is FVKESK. DNA of the CDR3: TGTGCCAGCAGCCAAGGGTGGGACAGCAATTCACCCCTCCACTTT. Its protein is CASSQGWDSNSPLHF.

The rearrangement joins TRBV12-3 or TRBV12-4 to TRBJ2-5, with TRBD2 matching 11 bases. The CDR3 is 18 amino acids. V dropped 6 bases and J dropped 4; count of bases not matched to a gene: 16. CDR3 DNA: TGTGCCAGCAGAAACCGGGCTAGCGGGGGGTCTACGCGAGAGACCCAGTACTTC. Translated, it gives CASRNRASGGSTRETQYF.

This clonotype was seen at least ten times. V usage is TRBV27 and J usage is TRBJ2-1, with 10 positions matching TRBD2. The CDR3 totals 15 residues. V lost 4 bases to trimming and J lost 9 bases; unmatched junction nucleotides: 9. Germline lookup yields CDR1 MNHEY and CDR2 SMNVEV (reference sequence). The CDR3 DNA reads as TGTGCCAGCAGTTCGACTAGCGGGCGAGGTTTTGAGCAGTTCTTC. This encodes CASSSTSGRGFEQFF.

This clonotype appeared many times. CDR3: CASSLRGPGLLSTDTQYF. As DNA, the CDR3 is TGTGCCAGCAGCTTACGGGGACCTGGGCTCCTTAGCACAGATACGCAGTATTTT. The chain has TRBV7-9 and TRBJ2-3; D tentatively fits TRBD1 or TRBD2 (5 bases each). The CDR3 has 18 amino acids. Germline V gene lookup returns CDR1 SEHNR and CDR2 FQNEAQ (reference sequence). Trimming removed 2 bases from V and 0 bases from J, with 18 bases in between.

This clonotype was observed at least ten times. The chain recombines TRBV28 with TRBJ1-1; D possibly corresponds to TRBD1 (5 bases). The germline gives CDR1 MDHEN, CDR2 SYDVKM. Trimming removed 1 base from V and 0 bases from J, with 12 bases in between. The length of the CDR3 is 16 residues. In DNA form, the CDR3 reads TGTGCCAGCAGTTTATACCGACAGTCCATGAACACTGAAGCTTTCTTT. The encoded protein is CASSLYRQSMNTEAFF. Filled out from reference TRBV28 and TRBJ1-1, the complete variable domain reads DVKVTQSSRYLVKRTGEKVFLECVQDMDHENMFWYRQDPGLGLRLIYFSYDVKMKEKGDIPEGYSVSREKKERFSLILESASTNQTSMYLCASSLYRQSMNTEAFFGQGTRLTVV.

The chain's CDR3 is CASSLLGDSNTEAFF. Here the CDR3 DNA reads TGTGCCAGCAGCTTACTAGGCGACAGTAACACTGAAGCTTTCTTT. The chain links TRBV11-2 to TRBJ1-1, with D possibly being TRBD1 (5 bases). CDR1 and CDR2 from the germline V gene are SGHAT and FQNNGV. The CDR3 has 15 residues. Trimming shortened V by 2 bases and J by 2 bases, and 12 bases separated the two germline ends.

This clonotype occurred many times. DNA of the CDR3: TGTGCCAGCAGTCCGACGACTAGTTTCAATGAGCAGTTCTTC. This gives the protein CASSPTTSFNEQFF. This rearrangement joins TRBV12-3 or TRBV12-4 to TRBJ2-1; weak D call: TRBD2 (6 bases). The ends were cut back, 5 bases at V and 6 bases at J, with 14 bases in the middle. CDR3 length: 14 amino acids.

The chain combines TRBV3-1 with TRBJ2-5, with 11 bases lining up with TRBD2. CDR1 LGHDT and CDR2 YNNKEL come from the germline V gene (reference sequence). The V and J ends lost 1 base and 1 base, in that order; junction bases with no gene match: 5. This CDR3 region has 17 residues. CDR3: CASSQVFSGGAQETQYF. CDR3 sequence (DNA): TGTGCCAGCAGCCAAGTTTTTAGCGGGGGGGCCCAAGAGACCCAGTACTTC.

This clonotype has a count of ten or more. The V and J genes are TRBV7-9 and TRBJ1-1, with unresolved D. With 6 bases removed from V and 10 bases from J, the gap between germline ends came to 18 bases. This CDR3 has 13 amino acids. Germline assignment: CDR1 SEHNR and CDR2 FQNEAQ (reference sequence). Written as DNA, the CDR3 is TGTGCCAGCAGAGGGCCCAGCCCTTTAGGAGCTTTCTTT. As protein: CASRGPSPLGAFF.

The rearrangement links TRBV20-1 to TRBJ1-2; 7 bases align to TRBD1. Losses at the gene ends were 6 bases for V and 4 bases for J; bases not matched to a gene: 8. CDR1 is DFQATT and CDR2 is SNEGSKA in the germline V gene (reference sequence). The CDR3 totals 13 residues. The CDR3 spells CSALPDRSYGYTF. CDR3 sequence (DNA): TGCAGTGCACTCCCGGACAGGAGCTATGGCTACACCTTC.

This clonotype was seen many times. The V and J genes are TRBV2 and TRBJ2-1; 9 bases align to TRBD2. This CDR3 is built from 15 residues. J lost 7 bases, V lost 10 bases, and 14 bases had no gene match. Germline V gene lookup returns CDR1 SNHLY and CDR2 FYNNEI. As DNA, the CDR3 is TGTGCCATCGACGCGGGGGGGGGCCTGGATAATGAGCAGTTCTTC. Amino acids: CAIDAGGGLDNEQFF.

In this sample, this clonotype turned up a few times. V is TRBV29-1 and J is TRBJ2-2, with unresolved D. Germline CDR1 is SQVTM and CDR2 is ANQGSEA. V lost 5 bases and J 5 bases, leaving 3 bases between the germline ends. The CDR3 spans 10 residues. The CDR3 loop is CSVRTGELFF. CDR3 in DNA: TGCAGCGTTAGGACCGGGGAGCTGTTTTTT.

The gene calls are TRBV7-9 and TRBJ2-7, with D unresolved. Looked up from germline, CDR1 is SEHNR and CDR2 is FQNEAQ (reference sequence). The germline V and J ends were trimmed by 3 bases and 5 bases, with 5 bases remaining between them. This CDR3 contains 11 residues. CDR3 nucleotides: TGTGCCAGCAGCTTGGCGCACGAGCAGTACTTC. Translation gives CASSLAHEQYF.

This clonotype was seen repeatedly, ten times or more. The CDR3 DNA follows: TGTGCCAGCAGCTCCGGAAACTATTCGGGGTATGGCTACACCTTC. Residues: CASSSGNYSGYGYTF. The chain couples TRBV11-2 to TRBJ1-2; D gene uncertain. Germline V gene lookup returns CDR1 SGHAT and CDR2 FQNNGV. Trimming took 4 bases from V and 5 from J, leaving 17 bases between them. This CDR3 region has 15 residues.

A few counts support this clonotype. The V gene is TRBV30, the J gene TRBJ2-7; 10 nucleotides match TRBD1. Germline CDR1 reads GTSNPN; CDR2 reads SVGIG (reference sequence). This CDR3 has 14 amino acids. With V trimmed by 4 bases and J by 3 bases, 6 bases remained unmatched. This chain's CDR3 is CAWTRGTGVYEQYF. CDR3 coding DNA: TGTGCCTGGACGAGGGGGACAGGGGTCTACGAGCAGTACTTC.

This clonotype has a count of ten or more. The chain combines TRBV14 with TRBJ2-2; D not resolved. V dropped 2 bases and J dropped 4 bases, with 2 bases sitting between them. The CDR3 is 12 residues long. Germline V gives CDR1 SGHDN, CDR2 FVKESK. CDR3 protein: CASSQFTGELFF. In DNA, the CDR3 is TGTGCCAGCAGCCAATTCACCGGGGAGCTGTTTTTT.

This clonotype has a count of ten or more. This chain joins TRBV5-5 and TRBJ2-3; 8 bases agree with TRBD2. The V gene end was trimmed by 4 bases and the J gene end by 3 bases; junction bases not matched to a gene: 16. Germline-derived CDR1 and CDR2 are SGHKS and YYEKEE (reference sequence). The CDR3 length is 18 residues. The CDR3 sequence is CASSLTQRERGVTDTQYF. Here the CDR3 DNA reads TGTGCCAGCAGCCTAACGCAGCGGGAGCGTGGGGTAACAGATACGCAGTATTTT.

Concerning this clonotype itself: One base away lies a much larger clone, so this may be a sequencing read error. The rearrangement uses TRBV2 and TRBJ1-2; D remains unclear. The CDR3 is made up of 15 amino acids. Germline V gene lookup returns CDR1 SNHLY and CDR2 FYNNEI. The CDR3 region is CAGSLSSGESYGYTF. CDR3 in DNA: TGTGCCGGCAGTTTATCATCCGGCGAAAGCTATGGCTACACCTTC.

This clonotype was counted ten times or more. The chain employs TRBV3-1 and TRBJ1-1; the match to TRBD1 covers 7 bases. The V segment lost 1 base and the J segment 4 bases; nucleotides outside the gene matches: 0. CDR1 and CDR2 from the germline V gene are LGHDT and YNNKEL (reference sequence). This CDR3 contains 13 residues. CDR3 sequence (DNA): TGTGCCAGCAGCCAAGGGGACAGCACTGAAGCTTTCTTT. Encoded protein: CASSQGDSTEAFF. The whole variable domain, filled in from reference TRBV3-1 and TRBJ1-1, reads DTAVSQTPKYLVTQMGNDKSIKCEQNLGHDTMYWYKQDSKKFLKIMFSYNNKELIINETVPNRFSPKSPDKAHLNLHINSLELGDSAVYFCASSQGDSTEAFFGQGTRLTVV.

This clonotype was counted at least ten times. V gene TRBV6-1 combines with J gene TRBJ2-5; perhaps D is TRBD1 or TRBD2 (6 bases each). The CDR3 is made up of 15 amino acids. CDR1 is MNHNS and CDR2 is SASEGT in the germline V gene. With 6 bases removed from V and 4 bases from J, the gap between germline ends came to 18 bases. CDR3 sequence (DNA): TGTGCCAGCAGCGTCGAGGGGGGTCGAGGAGAGACCCAGTACTTC. It translates to CASSVEGGRGETQYF.

This clonotype was counted ten times or more. The chain has TRBV11-2 and TRBJ2-2; D call uncertain. CDR3 length: 13 amino acids. V gave up 8 bases and J gave up 2 bases, with 9 bases separating them. Per germline, CDR1 SGHAT and CDR2 FQNNGV. The CDR3, as DNA: TGTGCCAGCCGCGCAGGCAACACCGGGGAGCTGTTTTTT. Protein product: CASRAGNTGELFF.

This clonotype was detected many times. The V and J genes are TRBV6-1 and TRBJ2-7; no clear D gene. CDR1 and CDR2 (germline): MNHNS, SASEGT. V was trimmed by 7 bases and J by 3 bases, leaving 10 bases between them. The length of the CDR3 is 12 residues. The chain's CDR3 is CASTMTYYEQYF. The DNA of the CDR3 is TGTGCCAGCACCATGACCTACTACGAGCAGTACTTC.

In its sample, this clonotype was seen a few times. Here the CDR3 DNA reads TGTGCCAGCAGCGTAGATGGTCTACGTGGCTACACCTTC. Encoded protein: CASSVDGLRGYTF. V and J are TRBV9 and TRBJ1-2; D ambiguous. CDR3 length: 13 residues. The germline gives CDR1 SGDLS, CDR2 YYNGEE. V lost 0 bases and J 7 bases, leaving 10 bases between the germline ends.